These T cell receptor beta chains were read from a single sample in a study of quantifying T cell responses using KT2 cells. TCRdb passed the UMI-ligation and nested PCR reads through MiXCR, listing each CDR3 protein once. The sample lists around 56,000 distinct CDR3 sequences; roughly an eighth were seen once. The sequenced sample consisted of PBMCs spiked with cells of the T cell clone KT2. These receptors were obtained from a human donor. The CDR3 runs from the conserved cysteine through the conserved F or W. The D gene is left open where the match is weak. Clone sizes are given selectively: once, few, many, or a class where the clone is expanded.

d_gene	v_gene	j_gene	abundance	CDR3nt	CDR3aa
TRBD2	TRBV24-1	TRBJ2-3	few	TGTGCCACCAGTGAATTTGCAGCGGGAGGTACAGATACGCAGTATTTT	CATSEFAAGGTDTQYF
TRBD2	TRBV12-3/TRBV12-4	TRBJ2-3	few	TGTGCCAGCAGCGCCGGGACTAGTCCTTATTTT	CASSAGTSPYF
.	TRBV20-1	TRBJ1-6	many	TGCAGTGCTAGAGATCGTATTGACTCACCCCTCCACTTT	CSARDRIDSPLHF
.	TRBV4-2	TRBJ2-3	few	TGTGCCAGCAGCCATGTGCAGGATACAGATACGCAGTATTTT	CASSHVQDTDTQYF
.	TRBV4-1	TRBJ1-5	.	TGCGCCAGCAGCCAAGACCCATCGATGCTGGGAGGGGCCCAGCATTTT	CASSQDPSMLGGAQHF
TRBD2	TRBV5-4	TRBJ2-3	few	TGTGCCAGCAGCTTGGGACTAGCGGGAGCGGCAGATACGCAGTATTTT	CASSLGLAGAADTQYF
.	TRBV12-3/TRBV12-4	TRBJ2-1	few	TGTGCCAGCAGTTTCAGGGATCCCTACAATGAGCAGTTCTTC	CASSFRDPYNEQFF
.	TRBV2	TRBJ2-1	.	TGTGCCAGCACCGGTTTAGGAGGGGGCCCAGGTGAGCAGTTCTTC	CASTGLGGGPGEQFF
TRBD2	TRBV12-3/TRBV12-4	TRBJ2-7	few	TGTGCCAGCAGTACTAGCGGGAGCGGCCTCCCCGAGCAGTACTTC	CASSTSGSGLPEQYF
TRBD2	TRBV24-1	TRBJ2-7	medium-sized	TGTGCCACCAGCCAGACCGGGACTAGCGCAACCTACGAGCAGTACTTC	CATSQTGTSATYEQYF
.	TRBV5-6	TRBJ1-2	.	TGTGCCAGCAGCCTACGGGGCTTCTATGGCTACACCTTC	CASSLRGFYGYTF
.	TRBV18	TRBJ1-3	.	TGTGCCAGCTCGTTCCTAGAAGCCCGAAACACCATATATTTT	CASSFLEARNTIYF
.	TRBV5-1	TRBJ1-1	few	TGCGCCAGCAGCAGGGGACACGGAGATAACACTGAAGCTTTCTTT	CASSRGHGDNTEAFF
.	TRBV28	TRBJ1-2	many	TGTGCCAGCAGTTTCCCGGGAAATAACTATGGCTACACCTTC	CASSFPGNNYGYTF
TRBD1	TRBV4-3	TRBJ2-1	.	TGCGCCAGCAGCCAACCCTCCGGGACAGGGCCGCATGAGCAGTTCTTC	CASSQPSGTGPHEQFF
TRBD2	TRBV20-1	TRBJ2-5	few	TGCAGTGCTAGAGATCTGGCCCTAGCGGAAGAGACCCAGTACTTC	CSARDLALAEETQYF
TRBD1	TRBV3-1	TRBJ1-2	few	TGTGCCAGCAGCCAGAGGGGACAGGGGAGCTACACCTTC	CASSQRGQGSYTF
.	TRBV5-4	TRBJ1-2	many	TGTGCCAGCAGCTTGATGGAGACTGGTGCCTATGGCTACACCTTC	CASSLMETGAYGYTF
TRBD2	TRBV12-5	TRBJ2-3	.	TGTGCTAGTGGTTTAAGTAGCGGGAGGAGTGGAAGGGATACGCAGTATTTT	CASGLSSGRSGRDTQYF
.	TRBV7-2	TRBJ1-5	few	TGTGCCAGCAGCTACACTTCGCAGCCCCAGCATTTT	CASSYTSQPQHF
.	TRBV12-3/TRBV12-4	TRBJ2-1	medium-sized	TGTGCCAGCAGTGCCCATACTGGCAATGAGCAGTTCTTC	CASSAHTGNEQFF
.	TRBV11-2	TRBJ1-4	.	TGTGCCAGCAGCCCAGCGGGAGCCCAGGGGGAAAAACTGTTTTTT	CASSPAGAQGEKLFF
.	TRBV11-3	TRBJ2-5	few	TGTGCCAGCAGCTTAGGACTAGTCGACAAAGAGACCCAGTACTTC	CASSLGLVDKETQYF
TRBD2	TRBV12-3/TRBV12-4	TRBJ2-7	.	TGTGCCAGCAGTCCCCGGGGGAGCGGGGTCGGTGAGCAGTACTTC	CASSPRGSGVGEQYF
.	TRBV20-1	TRBJ2-1	.	TGCAGTGTTCTAAGCGGCCTGAGCTCCTACAATGAGCAGTTCTTC	CSVLSGLSSYNEQFF
.	TRBV7-8	TRBJ2-7	few	TGTGCCAGCAAGGCTAGCGCCCTCGAGCAGTACTTC	CASKASALEQYF
TRBD1	TRBV3-1	TRBJ2-7	many	TGTGCCAGCAGCCTGGGACAGCCTCCCTACGAGCAGTACTTC	CASSLGQPPYEQYF
TRBD1	TRBV6-6	TRBJ2-2	many	TGTGCCAGCAGTCACGGGGGACAGGACACCGGGGAGCTGTTTTTT	CASSHGGQDTGELFF
TRBD1	TRBV18	TRBJ1-2	.	TGTGCCAGCTCACAGGCCAACAGGGGATCAGGCTATGGCTACACCTTC	CASSQANRGSGYGYTF
.	TRBV18	TRBJ1-2	.	TGTGCCAGCTCACCGGGCAGCACTAACTATGGCTACACCTTC	CASSPGSTNYGYTF
.	TRBV5-6	TRBJ1-2	.	TGTGCCAGCAGCTCCGGGACATCTGGGAGCTATGGCTACACCTTC	CASSSGTSGSYGYTF
.	TRBV20-1	TRBJ2-5	.	TGCAGTGCTAGAGGTAGCGGCCAAGAGACCCAGTACTTC	CSARGSGQETQYF
TRBD1	TRBV6-5	TRBJ2-3	few	TGTGCCAGCTGGGGGGACAGGGCGTCACGCACAGATACGCAGTATTTT	CASWGDRASRTDTQYF
.	TRBV29-1	TRBJ2-2	few	TGCAGCGTTGGGGTTTGGGGGAACACCGGGGAGCTGTTTTTT	CSVGVWGNTGELFF
.	TRBV20-1	TRBJ1-5	few	TGCAGTGCTAGAGATAGGGTAGGGGGTAGCAATCAGCCCCAGCATTTT	CSARDRVGGSNQPQHF
TRBD1	TRBV25-1	TRBJ1-4	.	TGTGCCAGCAGTGAGGGGACAGGAAGAGTTGGAGAAAAACTGTTTTTT	CASSEGTGRVGEKLFF
.	TRBV7-6	TRBJ1-4	few	TGTGCCAGCAGCCCACGACAGGCGGCAACTAATGAAAAACTGTTTTTT	CASSPRQAATNEKLFF
.	TRBV5-4	TRBJ2-2	many	TGTGCCAGCAGCTCGGAAACGGGGACCGGGGAGCTGTTTTTT	CASSSETGTGELFF
.	TRBV7-9	TRBJ2-7	few	TGTGCCAGCAGCTTAGGTTCTGGCTACGAGCAGTACTTC	CASSLGSGYEQYF
TRBD2	TRBV6-5	TRBJ2-5	.	TGTGCCAGCAGGGGACTAGCAGAAGAGACCCAGTACTTC	CASRGLAEETQYF
TRBD2	TRBV2	TRBJ2-3	.	TGTGCCAGCAAACGGACTAGCGGGAGTCGGGAAGATACGCAGTATTTT	CASKRTSGSREDTQYF
.	TRBV14	TRBJ1-2	few	TGTGCCAGCAGCCAAGGGAACTATGGCTACACCTTC	CASSQGNYGYTF
.	TRBV6-1	TRBJ1-5	.	TGTGCCAGCACCCCCGGATGGGATCAGCCCCAGCATTTT	CASTPGWDQPQHF
.	TRBV7-2	TRBJ2-3	.	TGTGCCAGCAGCTTAGACCGGCGGTCCACAGATACGCAGTATTTT	CASSLDRRSTDTQYF